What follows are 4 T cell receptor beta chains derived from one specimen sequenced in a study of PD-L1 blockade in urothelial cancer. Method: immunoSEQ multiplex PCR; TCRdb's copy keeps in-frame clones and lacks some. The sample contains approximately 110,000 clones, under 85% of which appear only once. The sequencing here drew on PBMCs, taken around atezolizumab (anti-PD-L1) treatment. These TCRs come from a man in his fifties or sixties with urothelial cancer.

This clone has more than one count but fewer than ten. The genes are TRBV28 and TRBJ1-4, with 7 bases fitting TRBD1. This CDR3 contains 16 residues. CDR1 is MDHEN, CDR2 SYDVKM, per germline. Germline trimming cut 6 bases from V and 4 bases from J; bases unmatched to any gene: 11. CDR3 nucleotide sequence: TGTGCCAGCAGAACTACGGAAAGGGGGCTTAATGAAAAACTGTTTTTT. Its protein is CASRTTERGLNEKLFF.

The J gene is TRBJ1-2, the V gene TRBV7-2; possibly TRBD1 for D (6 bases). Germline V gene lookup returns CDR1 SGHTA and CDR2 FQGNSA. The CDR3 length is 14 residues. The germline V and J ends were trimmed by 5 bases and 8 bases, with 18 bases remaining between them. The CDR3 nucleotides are TGTGCCAGCAGCCCACCGTACAGGGTTATGGGCTACACCTTC. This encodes CASSPPYRVMGYTF.

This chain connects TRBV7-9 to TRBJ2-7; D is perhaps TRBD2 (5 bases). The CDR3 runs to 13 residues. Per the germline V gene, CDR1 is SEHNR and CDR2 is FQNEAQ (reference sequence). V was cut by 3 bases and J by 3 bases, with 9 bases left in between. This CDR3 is CASSLVGGYEQYF. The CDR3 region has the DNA TGTGCCAGCAGCTTGGTTGGAGGCTACGAGCAGTACTTC.

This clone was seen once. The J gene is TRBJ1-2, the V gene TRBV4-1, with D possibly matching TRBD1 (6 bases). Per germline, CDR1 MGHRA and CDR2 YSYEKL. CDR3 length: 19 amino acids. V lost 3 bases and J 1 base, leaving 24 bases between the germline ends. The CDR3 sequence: CASSHPGEGSSIINYGYTF. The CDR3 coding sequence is TGCGCCAGCAGCCATCCAGGGGAGGGATCTTCAATCATTAACTATGGCTACACCTTC.